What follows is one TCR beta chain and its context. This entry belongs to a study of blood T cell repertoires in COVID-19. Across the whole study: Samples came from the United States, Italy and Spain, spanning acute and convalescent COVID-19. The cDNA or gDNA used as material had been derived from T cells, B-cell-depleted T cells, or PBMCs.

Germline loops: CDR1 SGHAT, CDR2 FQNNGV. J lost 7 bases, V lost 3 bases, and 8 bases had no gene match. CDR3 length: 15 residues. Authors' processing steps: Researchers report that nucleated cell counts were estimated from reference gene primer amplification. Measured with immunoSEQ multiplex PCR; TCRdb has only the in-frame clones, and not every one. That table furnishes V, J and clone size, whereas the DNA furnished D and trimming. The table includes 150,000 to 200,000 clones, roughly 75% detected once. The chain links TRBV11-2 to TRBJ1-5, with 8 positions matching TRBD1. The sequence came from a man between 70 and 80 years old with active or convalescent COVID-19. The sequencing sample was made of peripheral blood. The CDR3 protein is CASSLTGEVGQPQHF. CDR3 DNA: TGTGCCAGCAGCTTGACAGGGGAGGTAGGACAGCCCCAGCATTTT.